This TCR beta chain originates from a study of read filtering for tumor transcriptome and immune sequencing. As for the study in general: Mean patient age was roughly 61 years, range about 47 to 85; approximately 18 male, about 15 female. IR-seq gave about 4.05 to 11 million TCR reads per sample; RNA-seq gave about 80 to 1,300. Overall study results and limits: In IR-seq, single-read clonotypes were around 85% of clonotypes but roughly 3.5% of reads.

The germline V gene has CDR1 SGDLS and CDR2 YYNGEE. There are 13 residues in the CDR3. This library used around 0.4 ug RNA and molecular barcoded adaptors spanning alpha/delta and beta/gamma chains. TCRdb re-called the reads through MiXCR, storing one row per CDR3 protein. The sample lists 130,000 or so distinct CDR3 sequences, 13% seen once, with 8% to 9% in the top ten. This clonotype came up many times. The antigen is not known. One end of the junction does not line up with germline, which may come from a read error. J is TRBJ2-5 and V is TRBV9; unclear D gene. This TCR was sampled from a donor aged 40 or over with multiple myeloma. Source material: a population of CD138-negative cells sorted from bone marrow. The CDR3 region has the DNA TGTGCCAGCAGCGTAGTTGACCAGGAGACCCAGTACTTC. Translated: CASSVVDQETQYF.